This entry lists 11 T cell receptor beta chains sequenced from one sample in a study of T cells in Graves' hyperthyroidism and ophthalmopathy. Amplification targeted TCR beta CDR3 regions from RNA transcripts. First-round RT-PCR with HTBI primers amplified the TCR CDR3 region. MiXCR was run by TCRdb on the multiplex PCR reads, yielding one entry per CDR3 protein. The sample shows around 580,000 distinct CDR3 sequences, 16% of them seen only once. The sequenced material came from blood. The receptors derive from a woman under 30 with Graves' hyperthyroidism.

This clonotype was counted only a few times. The chain carries TRBV2 and TRBJ1-4; D gene uncertain. In germline, CDR1 is SNHLY, CDR2 FYNNEI. Deletions cut 6 bases from V and 4 bases from J, with 12 bases between. The CDR3 totals 14 residues. The CDR3 DNA sequence: TGTGCCAGCAGCGAGGACGGCGGTAATGAAAAACTGTTTTTT. Amino acids: CASSEDGGNEKLFF.

This clonotype has ten or more counts. The rearrangement joins TRBV12-3 or TRBV12-4 to TRBJ2-1; 8 nucleotides agree with TRBD1. V shed 0 bases and J 8 bases; nucleotides not matched to a gene: 3. The CDR3 is 14 amino acids. The DNA for the CDR3 is TGTGCCAGCAGTTTAGCCCAGGGGGCCCATGAGCAGTTCTTC. Translation: CASSLAQGAHEQFF.

This sequence joins TRBV20-1 and TRBJ1-2, with 9 bases that match TRBD1. Germline CDR1 reads DFQATT; CDR2 reads SNEGSKA (reference sequence). The CDR3 has 19 amino acids. The trim removed 1 base at V and 0 bases at J, leaving 15 bases unmatched. CDR3 region: CSARGGARGQGTSNYGYTF. The CDR3 bases are TGCAGTGCTAGAGGGGGGGCTAGAGGACAGGGGACGTCTAACTATGGCTACACCTTC.

This clonotype has more than one count but fewer than ten. The chain is built from TRBV24-1 and TRBJ2-2; TRBD1 might be the D (6 bases). The V end was cut by 5 bases, the J end by 2 bases, with 14 bases between. The CDR3 has 16 amino acids. Germline V gene sequence: CDR1 KGHDR, CDR2 SFDVKD. The CDR3 nucleotides are TGTGCCACCAGTGTGATAACAGGGCCTAACACCGGGGAGCTGTTTTTT. It yields the protein CATSVITGPNTGELFF.

This clonotype has at least ten counts. The chain recombines TRBV3-1 with TRBJ2-7, with 11 bases aligning to TRBD1. This CDR3 comprises 19 residues. In germline, CDR1 is LGHDT, CDR2 YNNKEL (reference sequence). V lost 3 bases and J lost 3; bases outside the gene matches: 16. The DNA for the CDR3 is TGTGCCAGCAGCCAGAAGATGGGGACAGGGGGGGCCCCCCTCTACGAGCAGTACTTC. It is translated as CASSQKMGTGGAPLYEQYF.

J is TRBJ2-3 and V is TRBV7-3; D may match TRBD1 or TRBD2 (5 bases each). The CDR3 length is 15 residues. V was clipped by 4 bases and J by 0 bases, with 11 bases between them. In germline, CDR1 is SGHTA, CDR2 FQGTGA. The CDR3 loop reads CASSYDSGSTDTQYF. CDR3 in DNA: TGTGCCAGCAGCTATGACAGCGGTAGCACAGATACGCAGTATTTT. The complete variable domain, with remaining parts taken from reference TRBV7-3 and TRBJ2-3, reads GAGVSQTPSNKVTEKGKYVELRCDPISGHTALYWYRQSLGQGPEFLIYFQGTGAADDSGLPNDRFFAVRPEGSVSTLKIQRTERGDSAVYLCASSYDSGSTDTQYFGPGTRLTVL.

This clonotype was seen more than once but under ten times. The chain uses TRBV4-1 and TRBJ2-1; TRBD2 aligns across 10 bases. Unmatched junction bases numbered 10, after V lost 1 base and J lost 7 bases. This CDR3 is 17 amino acids long. CDR1 and CDR2 from the germline V gene are MGHRA and YSYEKL. The CDR3 region is CASSQVGIAGGRNEQFF. DNA of the CDR3: TGCGCCAGCAGCCAAGTGGGAATAGCGGGAGGACGGAATGAGCAGTTCTTC.

Ten or more counts support this clonotype. The chain uses TRBV7-2 and TRBJ2-3; D might be TRBD1 (5 bases). Trimming removed 3 bases at V and 6 bases at J, with 22 bases between. Germline CDR1 and CDR2: SGHTA and FQGNSA. The CDR3 runs to 17 residues. CDR3 nucleotides: TGTGCCAGCAGCTTCCCGCCCCCCACCACACCAGGGGATACGCAGTATTTT. This gives the protein CASSFPPPTTPGDTQYF.

The chain joins TRBV4-3 to TRBJ2-7; either TRBD1 or TRBD2 may supply D (5 bases each). The germline V gene has CDR1 LGHNA and CDR2 YSLEER. V was clipped by 3 bases and J by 3 bases, with 12 bases between them. The CDR3 covers 14 residues. The CDR3 coding sequence is TGCGCCAGCAGCCAGGTCCGGGACGGCTACGAGCAGTACTTC. Its translation: CASSQVRDGYEQYF.

The chain combines TRBV20-1 with TRBJ2-1; perhaps TRBD1 as D (5 bases). V was trimmed by 4 bases and J by 0 bases, leaving 19 bases between them. This CDR3 region has 17 residues. Looked up from germline, CDR1 is DFQATT and CDR2 is SNEGSKA (reference sequence). This CDR3 reads CSATTETVLSSYNEQFF. The CDR3, as DNA: TGCAGTGCTACGACAGAGACCGTCCTCAGCTCCTACAATGAGCAGTTCTTC.

The V and J genes are TRBV25-1 and TRBJ1-1; D may be TRBD1 (5 bases). CDR3 length: 13 amino acids. Germline assignment: CDR1 MGHDK and CDR2 SYGVNS. The ends were cut back, 6 bases at V and 5 bases at J, with 13 bases in the middle. The CDR3 loop is CASSWRGVTEAFF. CDR3 DNA sequence: TGTGCCAGCAGCTGGCGGGGCGTTACTGAAGCTTTCTTT.